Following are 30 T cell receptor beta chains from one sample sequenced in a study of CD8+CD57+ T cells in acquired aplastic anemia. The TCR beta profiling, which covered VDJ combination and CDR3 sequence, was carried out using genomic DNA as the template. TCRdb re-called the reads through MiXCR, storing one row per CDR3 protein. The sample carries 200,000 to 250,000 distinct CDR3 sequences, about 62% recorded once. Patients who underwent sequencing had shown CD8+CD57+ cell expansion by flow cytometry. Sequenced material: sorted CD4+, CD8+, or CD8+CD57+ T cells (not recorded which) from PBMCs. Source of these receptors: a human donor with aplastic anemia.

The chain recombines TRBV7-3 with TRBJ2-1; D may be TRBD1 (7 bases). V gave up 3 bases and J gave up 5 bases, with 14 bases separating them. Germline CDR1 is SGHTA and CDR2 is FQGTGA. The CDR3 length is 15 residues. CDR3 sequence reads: CASSFIRGENNEQFF. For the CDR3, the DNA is TGTGCCAGCAGCTTCATCAGGGGGGAAAACAATGAGCAGTTCTTC.

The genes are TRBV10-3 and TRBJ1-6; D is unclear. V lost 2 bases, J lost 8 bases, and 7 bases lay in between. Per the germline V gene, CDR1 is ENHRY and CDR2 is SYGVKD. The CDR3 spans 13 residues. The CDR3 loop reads CAISERNDSPLHF. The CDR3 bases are TGTGCCATCAGTGAGAGGAACGATTCACCCCTCCACTTT.

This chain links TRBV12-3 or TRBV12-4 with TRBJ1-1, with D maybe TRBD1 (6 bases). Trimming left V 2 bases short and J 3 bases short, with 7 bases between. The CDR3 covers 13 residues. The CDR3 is CASSLRGDTEAFF. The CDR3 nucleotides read TGTGCCAGCAGTTTAAGGGGGGACACTGAAGCTTTCTTT.

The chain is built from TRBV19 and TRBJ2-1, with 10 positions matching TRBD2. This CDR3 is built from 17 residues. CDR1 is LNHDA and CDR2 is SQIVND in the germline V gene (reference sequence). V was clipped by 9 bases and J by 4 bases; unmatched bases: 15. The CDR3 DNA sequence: TGTGCCAGCAGCTTTCTCGTCCTAGCGGGAGAGTACAATGAGCAGTTCTTC. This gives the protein CASSFLVLAGEYNEQFF.

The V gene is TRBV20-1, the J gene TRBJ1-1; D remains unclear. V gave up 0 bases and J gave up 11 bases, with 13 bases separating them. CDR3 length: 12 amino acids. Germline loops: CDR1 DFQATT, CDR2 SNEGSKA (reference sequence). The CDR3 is CSARETGWRAFF. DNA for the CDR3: TGCAGTGCTAGAGAAACCGGATGGAGGGCTTTCTTT.

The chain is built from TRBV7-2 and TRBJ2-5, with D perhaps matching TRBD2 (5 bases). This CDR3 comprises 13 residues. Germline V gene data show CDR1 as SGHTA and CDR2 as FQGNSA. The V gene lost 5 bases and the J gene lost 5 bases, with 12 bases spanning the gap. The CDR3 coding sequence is TGTGCCAGCAGCCCAGTCAGGAGGGAGACCCAGTACTTC. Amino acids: CASSPVRRETQYF.

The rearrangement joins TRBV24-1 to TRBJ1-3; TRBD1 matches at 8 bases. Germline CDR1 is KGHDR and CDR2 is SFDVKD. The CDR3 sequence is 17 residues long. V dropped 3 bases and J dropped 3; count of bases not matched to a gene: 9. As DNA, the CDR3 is TGTGCCACCAGTGATATCGACAGGGGAATAAATGGAAACACCATATATTTT. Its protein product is CATSDIDRGINGNTIYF.

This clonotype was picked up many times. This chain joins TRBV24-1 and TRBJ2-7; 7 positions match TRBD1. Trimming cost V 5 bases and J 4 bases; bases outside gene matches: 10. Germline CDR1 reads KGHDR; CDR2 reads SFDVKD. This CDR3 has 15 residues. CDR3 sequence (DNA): TGTGCCACCAGTGGGAACCGGGACAGCCCTTACGAGCAGTACTTC. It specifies CATSGNRDSPYEQYF.

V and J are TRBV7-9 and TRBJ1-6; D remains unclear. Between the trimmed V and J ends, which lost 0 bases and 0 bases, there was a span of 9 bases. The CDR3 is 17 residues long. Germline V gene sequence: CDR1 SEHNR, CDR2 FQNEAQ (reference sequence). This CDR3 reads CASSLAPTSSYNSPLHF. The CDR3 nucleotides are TGTGCCAGCAGCTTAGCCCCCACGAGCTCCTATAATTCACCCCTCCACTTT.

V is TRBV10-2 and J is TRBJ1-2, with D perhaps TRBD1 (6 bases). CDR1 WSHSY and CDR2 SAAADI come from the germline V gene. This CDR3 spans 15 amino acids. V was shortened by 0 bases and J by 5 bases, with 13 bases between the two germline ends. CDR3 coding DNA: TGCGCCAGCAGTGAGTCGGACAGACCAATGTATGGCTACACCTTC. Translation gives CASSESDRPMYGYTF.

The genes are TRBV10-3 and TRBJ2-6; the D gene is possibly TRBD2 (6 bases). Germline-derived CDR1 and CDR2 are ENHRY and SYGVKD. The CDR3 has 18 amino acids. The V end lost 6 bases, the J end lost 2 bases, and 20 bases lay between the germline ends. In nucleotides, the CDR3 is TGTGCCATCAGCTCCTTAGTGGAGGGGACCACTGGGGCCAACGTCCTGACTTTC. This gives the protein CAISSLVEGTTGANVLTF.

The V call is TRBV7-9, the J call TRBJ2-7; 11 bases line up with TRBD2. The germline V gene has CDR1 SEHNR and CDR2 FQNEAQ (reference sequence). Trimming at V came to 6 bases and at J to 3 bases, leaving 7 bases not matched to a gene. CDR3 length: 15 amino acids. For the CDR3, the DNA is TGTGCCAGCAGTTACTCGACTAGCGGGAACTACGAGCAGTACTTC. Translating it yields CASSYSTSGNYEQYF.

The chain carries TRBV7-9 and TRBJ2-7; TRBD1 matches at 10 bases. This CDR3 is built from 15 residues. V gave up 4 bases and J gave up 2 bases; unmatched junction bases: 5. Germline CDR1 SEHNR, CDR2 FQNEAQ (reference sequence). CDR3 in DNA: TGTGCCAGCAGCTCGTACGGGACAGGGGCCTACGAGCAGTACTTC. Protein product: CASSSYGTGAYEQYF.

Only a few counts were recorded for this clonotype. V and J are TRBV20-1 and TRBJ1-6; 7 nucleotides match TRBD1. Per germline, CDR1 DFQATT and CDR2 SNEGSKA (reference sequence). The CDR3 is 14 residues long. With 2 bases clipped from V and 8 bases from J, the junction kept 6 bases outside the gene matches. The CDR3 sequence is CSARTDRAHSPLHF. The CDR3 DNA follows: TGCAGTGCTAGAACAGACAGGGCACATTCACCCCTCCACTTT.

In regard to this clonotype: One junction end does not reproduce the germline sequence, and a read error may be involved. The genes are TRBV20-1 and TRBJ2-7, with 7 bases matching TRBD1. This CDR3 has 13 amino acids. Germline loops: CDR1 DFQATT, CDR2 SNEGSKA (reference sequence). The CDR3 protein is CSARDLTGREQHF. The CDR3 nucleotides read TGCAGTGCTAGAGATTTGACAGGGCGTGAGCAGCACTTC.

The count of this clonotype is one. Written as DNA, the CDR3 is TGTGCCAGCAGCGCCGGACAGGGGGGGAACACTGAAGCTTTCTTT. Protein product: CASSAGQGGNTEAFF. The chain couples TRBV9 to TRBJ1-1, with 10 bases fitting TRBD1. The CDR3 contains 15 residues. V gave up 3 bases and J gave up 1 base; unmatched junction bases: 3. Per germline, CDR1 SGDLS and CDR2 YYNGEE. The full variable domain, its missing parts supplied by reference TRBV9 and TRBJ1-1, is DSGVTQTPKHLITATGQRVTLRCSPRSGDLSVYWYQQSLDQGLQFLIQYYNGEERAKGNILERFSAQQFPDLHSELNLSSLELGDSALYFCASSAGQGGNTEAFFGQGTRLTVV.

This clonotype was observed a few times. The CDR3 sequence: CATSSTRGTGNEKLFF. DNA for the CDR3: TGTGCCACCAGCAGTACCCGGGGGACAGGGAATGAAAAACTGTTTTTT. V and J are TRBV15 and TRBJ1-4; 9 positions agree with TRBD1. V was pared by 3 bases and J by 5 bases, with 7 bases of the junction left unmatched. The CDR3 is made up of 16 amino acids. CDR1 LNHNV and CDR2 YYDKDF come from the germline V gene (reference sequence). Drawing the rest from reference TRBV15 and TRBJ1-4, the complete variable domain is DAMVIQNPRYQVTQFGKPVTLSCSQTLNHNVMYWYQQKSSQAPKLLFHYYDKDFNNEADTPDNFQSRRPNTSFCFLDIRSPGLGDTAMYLCATSSTRGTGNEKLFFGSGTQLSVL.

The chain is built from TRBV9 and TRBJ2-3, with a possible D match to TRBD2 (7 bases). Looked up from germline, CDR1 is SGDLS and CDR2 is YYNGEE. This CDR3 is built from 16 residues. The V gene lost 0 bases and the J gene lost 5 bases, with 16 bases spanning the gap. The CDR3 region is CASSVEGGGIGDTQYF. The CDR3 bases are TGTGCCAGCAGCGTAGAGGGAGGGGGGATCGGAGATACGCAGTATTTT.

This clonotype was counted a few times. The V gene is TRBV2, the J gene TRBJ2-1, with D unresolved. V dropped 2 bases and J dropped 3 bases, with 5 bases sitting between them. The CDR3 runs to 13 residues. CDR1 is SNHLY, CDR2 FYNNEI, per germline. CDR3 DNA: TGTGCCAGCAGTGAACTGGGCTACAATGAGCAGTTCTTC. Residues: CASSELGYNEQFF.

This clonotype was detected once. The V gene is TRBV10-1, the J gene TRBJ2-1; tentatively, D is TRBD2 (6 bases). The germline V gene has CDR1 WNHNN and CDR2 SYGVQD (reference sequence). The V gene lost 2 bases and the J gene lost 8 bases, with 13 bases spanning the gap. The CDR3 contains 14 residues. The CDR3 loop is CASSEKLAIHEQFF. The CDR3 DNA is TGCGCCAGCAGTGAGAAGCTAGCGATCCATGAGCAGTTCTTC.

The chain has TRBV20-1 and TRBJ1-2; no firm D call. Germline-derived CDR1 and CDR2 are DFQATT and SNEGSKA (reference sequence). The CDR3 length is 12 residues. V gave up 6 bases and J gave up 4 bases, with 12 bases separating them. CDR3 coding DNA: TGCAGTGCGATGCCTGGGAGCTATGGCTACACCTTC. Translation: CSAMPGSYGYTF.

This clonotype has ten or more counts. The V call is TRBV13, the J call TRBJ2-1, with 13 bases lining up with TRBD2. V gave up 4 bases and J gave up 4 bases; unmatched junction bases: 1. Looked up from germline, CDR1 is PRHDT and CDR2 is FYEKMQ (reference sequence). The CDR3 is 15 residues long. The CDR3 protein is CASSWTSGGYNEQFF. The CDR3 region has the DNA TGTGCCAGCAGCTGGACTAGCGGGGGTTACAATGAGCAGTTCTTC.

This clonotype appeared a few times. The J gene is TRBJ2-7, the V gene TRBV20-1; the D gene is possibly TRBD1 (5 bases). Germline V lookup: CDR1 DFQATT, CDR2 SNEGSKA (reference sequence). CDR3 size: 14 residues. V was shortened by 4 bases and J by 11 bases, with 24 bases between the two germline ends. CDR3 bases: TGCAGTGCTATACAGGACGGATTTTCAAACCGGGAGTACTTC. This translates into CSAIQDGFSNREYF.

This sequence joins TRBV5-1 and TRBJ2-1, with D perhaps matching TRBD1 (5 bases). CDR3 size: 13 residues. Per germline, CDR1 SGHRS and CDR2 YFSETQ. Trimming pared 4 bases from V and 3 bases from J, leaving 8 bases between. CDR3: CASSITGYNEQFF. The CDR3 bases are TGCGCCAGCAGCATAACAGGCTACAATGAGCAGTTCTTC.

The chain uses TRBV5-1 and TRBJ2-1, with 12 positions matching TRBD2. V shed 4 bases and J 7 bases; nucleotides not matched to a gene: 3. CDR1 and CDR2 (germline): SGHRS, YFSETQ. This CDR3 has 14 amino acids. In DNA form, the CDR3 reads TGCGCCAGCAGCGAAGGGACTAGCGGGAATGAGCAGTTCTTC. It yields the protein CASSEGTSGNEQFF. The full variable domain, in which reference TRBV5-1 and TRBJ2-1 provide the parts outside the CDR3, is KAGVTQTPRYLIKTRGQQVTLSCSPISGHRSVSWYQQTPGQGLQFLFEYFSETQRNKGNFPGRFSGRQFSNSRSEMNVSTLELGDSALYLCASSEGTSGNEQFFGPGTRLTVL.

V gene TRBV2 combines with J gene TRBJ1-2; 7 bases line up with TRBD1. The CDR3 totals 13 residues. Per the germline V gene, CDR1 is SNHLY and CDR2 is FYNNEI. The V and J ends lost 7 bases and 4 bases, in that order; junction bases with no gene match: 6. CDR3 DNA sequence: TGTGCCAGCAAAGGGGGCGGGGGCTATGGCTACACCTTC. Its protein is CASKGGGGYGYTF.

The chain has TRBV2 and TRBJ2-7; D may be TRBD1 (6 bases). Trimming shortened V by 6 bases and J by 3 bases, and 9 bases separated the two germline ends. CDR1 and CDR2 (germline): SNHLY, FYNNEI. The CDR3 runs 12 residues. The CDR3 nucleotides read TGTGCCAGCAGGCGCAGGGGCTACGAGCAGTACTTC. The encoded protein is CASRRRGYEQYF.

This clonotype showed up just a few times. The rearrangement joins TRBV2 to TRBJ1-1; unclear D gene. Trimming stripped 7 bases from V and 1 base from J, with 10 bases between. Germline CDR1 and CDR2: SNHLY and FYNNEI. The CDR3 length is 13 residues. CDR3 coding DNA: TGTGCCAGCAAGAGGTTATCGAACACTGAAGCTTTCTTT. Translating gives CASKRLSNTEAFF.

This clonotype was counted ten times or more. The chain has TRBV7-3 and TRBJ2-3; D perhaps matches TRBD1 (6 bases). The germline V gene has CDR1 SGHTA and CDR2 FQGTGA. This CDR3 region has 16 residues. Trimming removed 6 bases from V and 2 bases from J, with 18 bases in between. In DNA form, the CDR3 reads TGTGCCAGCAGTTACCGCGGCAGGGGATACACAGATACGCAGTATTTT. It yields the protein CASSYRGRGYTDTQYF.

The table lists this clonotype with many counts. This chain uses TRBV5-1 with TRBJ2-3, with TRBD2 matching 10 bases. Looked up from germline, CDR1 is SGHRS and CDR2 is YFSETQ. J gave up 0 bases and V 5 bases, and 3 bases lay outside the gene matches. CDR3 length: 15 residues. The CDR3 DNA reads TGCGCCAGCAGGACTAGCGGGTACAGCACAGATACGCAGTATTTT. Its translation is CASRTSGYSTDTQYF.